The 27 T cell receptor beta chains below were found in one sample sequenced in a study of CD8 T cells in ankylosing spondylitis. TCRdb processed the 5' RACE reads anew with MiXCR; each CDR3 protein has one entry. The sample has roughly 260,000 distinct CDR3 sequences, approximately 20% seen once. Sequenced material: blood, either unsorted or a sorted T cell fraction (not recorded which). These receptors all come from a male donor with ankylosing spondylitis or in good health (not recorded which).

This chain uses TRBV21-1 with TRBJ2-2; TRBD1 reflects the table's D call only, with no check against the DNA. TRBV21-1 is recorded as a pseudogene. The CDR3 runs 17 residues. CDR3 sequence reads: CASSKPYVRGTAGELFF. Here the CDR3 DNA reads TGTGCCAGCAGCAAACCATATGTCAGGGGTACGGCCGGGGAGCTGTTTTTT.

The genes are TRBV4-1 and TRBJ2-1, with TRBD2 matching 12 bases. From germline, CDR1 is MGHRA and CDR2 YSYEKL. The V gene end was trimmed by 2 bases and the J gene end by 0 bases; junction bases not matched to a gene: 2. The CDR3 is made up of 17 amino acids. The CDR3 DNA sequence: TGCGCCAGCAGCCAACCTAGCGGGAGGGGCTCCTACAATGAGCAGTTCTTC. Its translation is CASSQPSGRGSYNEQFF.

The V and J genes are TRBV7-6 and TRBJ1-2, with D hard to call. Per germline, CDR1 SGHVS and CDR2 FNYEAQ. V was shortened by 5 bases and J by 4 bases, with 8 bases between the two germline ends. This CDR3 has 12 amino acids. The CDR3 region has the DNA TGTGCCAGCAGCCCCGTTAGCTATGGCTACACCTTC. Protein sequence: CASSPVSYGYTF.

This clonotype was seen a few times. The V call is TRBV5-1, the J call TRBJ2-3; D remains unclear. The V end was cut by 0 bases, the J end by 6 bases, with 8 bases between. The CDR3 runs to 13 residues. Germline V gives CDR1 SGHRS, CDR2 YFSETQ. Written as DNA, the CDR3 is TGCGCCAGCAGCTTGGTCGGTGAGGATACGCAGTATTTT. The encoded protein is CASSLVGEDTQYF.

The J gene is TRBJ1-5, the V gene TRBV20-1, with D uncertain. Germline V gives CDR1 DFQATT, CDR2 SNEGSKA (reference sequence). The CDR3 spans 13 residues. Trimming pared 6 bases from V and 0 bases from J, leaving 9 bases between. The CDR3 loop reads CSATEDSNQPQHF. CDR3 nucleotides: TGCAGTGCCACGGAAGATAGCAATCAGCCCCAGCATTTT.

The V and J genes are TRBV7-9 and TRBJ1-2; D remains ambiguous. In germline, CDR1 is SEHNR, CDR2 FQNEAQ (reference sequence). Trimming removed 1 base at V and 4 bases at J, with 16 bases between. The CDR3 consists of 16 residues. CDR3 DNA sequence: TGTGCCAGCAGCTTAGTAGGAGAGGGAACAATCTATGGCTACACCTTC. Residues: CASSLVGEGTIYGYTF.

The chain uses TRBV12-3 or TRBV12-4 and TRBJ1-6; 9 bases align to TRBD1. The CDR3 contains 15 residues. V lost 4 bases and J lost 7; bases outside the gene matches: 5. The CDR3: CASSWSGTGNSPLHF. The CDR3 DNA sequence: TGTGCCAGCAGTTGGTCGGGGACAGGGAATTCACCCCTCCACTTT.

This clonotype was counted ten times or more. This chain joins TRBV12-3 or TRBV12-4 and TRBJ1-5, with D maybe TRBD1 (5 bases). The CDR3 is made up of 14 amino acids. V lost 5 bases and J 0 bases, leaving 8 bases between the germline ends. As DNA, the CDR3 is TGTGCCAGCAGTCCGGGACCTAGCAATCAGCCCCAGCATTTT. Protein product: CASSPGPSNQPQHF.

This clonotype was found a few times. The chain couples TRBV9 to TRBJ2-1; possibly TRBD2 for D (5 bases). CDR3 length: 13 amino acids. Germline assignment: CDR1 SGDLS and CDR2 YYNGEE. Trimming left V 0 bases short and J 13 bases short, with 14 bases between. The CDR3 DNA is TGTGCCAGCAGCGTAGGGGAGCGTAAGCCCCAGTTCTTC. This codes for CASSVGERKPQFF.

This clonotype appeared a few times. The rearrangement joins TRBV12-3 or TRBV12-4 to TRBJ2-2; the D gene could be TRBD1 or TRBD2 (6 bases each). This CDR3 is built from 15 residues. V was cut by 4 bases and J by 8 bases, with 17 bases left in between. The CDR3 loop reads CASSSDTTGAGELFF. CDR3 in DNA: TGTGCCAGCAGTTCAGACACCACGGGGGCTGGGGAGCTGTTTTTT.

J is TRBJ1-2 and V is TRBV12-3 or TRBV12-4; D is ambiguous. This CDR3 has 14 amino acids. V shed 5 bases and J shed 8 bases, with 18 bases lying between them. CDR3 region: CASSHTSGGSGYTF. The CDR3 DNA sequence: TGTGCCAGCAGTCATACCTCGGGAGGTAGCGGCTACACCTTC.

This rearrangement joins TRBV27 to TRBJ2-7; possible D gene TRBD2, 7 bases. The CDR3 runs to 14 residues. V shed 5 bases and J shed 5 bases, with 16 bases lying between them. Germline CDR1 is MNHEY and CDR2 is SMNVEV (reference sequence). The CDR3: CASSPLRGGNEQYV. In DNA, the CDR3 is TGTGCCAGCAGTCCTTTAAGGGGGGGAAACGAGCAGTACGTC.

This clonotype was picked up a small number of times. V usage is TRBV5-1 and J usage is TRBJ2-1; D gene unclear. Germline-derived CDR1 and CDR2 are SGHRS and YFSETQ. Trimming pared 4 bases from V and 6 bases from J, leaving 11 bases between. There are 13 residues in the CDR3. CDR3 coding DNA: TGCGCCAGCAGCGAGACACCTCTCAATGAGCAGTTCTTC. Amino acids: CASSETPLNEQFF. The whole variable domain, filled in from reference TRBV5-1 and TRBJ2-1, reads KAGVTQTPRYLIKTRGQQVTLSCSPISGHRSVSWYQQTPGQGLQFLFEYFSETQRNKGNFPGRFSGRQFSNSRSEMNVSTLELGDSALYLCASSETPLNEQFFGPGTRLTVL.

This clonotype has a count of ten or more. The DNA of the CDR3 is TGTGCCAGCAGTTTTAGGGGGGGTTCGGGGGGCTACACCTTC. It encodes CASSFRGGSGGYTF. The chain employs TRBV12-3 or TRBV12-4 and TRBJ1-2; D is perhaps TRBD1 (6 bases). The CDR3 length is 14 residues. Trimming shortened V by 3 bases and J by 8 bases, and 16 bases separated the two germline ends.

The V call is TRBV5-5, the J call TRBJ1-2; tentatively, D is TRBD1 (6 bases). CDR1 and CDR2 (germline): SGHKS, YYEKEE (reference sequence). V lost 2 bases to trimming and J lost 8 bases, with 19 bases between them. The CDR3 covers 15 residues. CDR3 coding DNA: TGTGCCAGCAGCTTTTATATCTGGGGGCAGGAAGGCTACACCTTC. Its translation: CASSFYIWGQEGYTF.

The table lists this clonotype with a count of one. This rearrangement joins TRBV7-3 to TRBJ2-7; D is ambiguous. The V end was cut by 4 bases, the J end by 4 bases, with 11 bases between. The CDR3 runs to 13 residues. Germline values: CDR1 SGHTA, CDR2 FQGTGA. In DNA form, the CDR3 reads TGTGCCAGCAGCTCACTAACTGTATACGAGCAGTACGTC. It translates to CASSSLTVYEQYV.

The chain couples TRBV3-1 to TRBJ1-1; D is uncertain. The CDR3 runs 14 residues. The ends were cut back, 1 base at V and 6 bases at J, with 12 bases in the middle. Germline values: CDR1 LGHDT, CDR2 YNNKEL (reference sequence). In DNA, the CDR3 is TGTGCCAGCAGCCAAGCGGGCCAAAGGGCTGAAGCTTTCTTT. Translated, it gives CASSQAGQRAEAFF.

In this sample, this clonotype turned up a few times. This rearrangement joins TRBV28 to TRBJ1-5, with 7 nucleotides matching TRBD1. This CDR3 has 15 residues. Trimming took 1 base from V and 6 from J; bases not matched to a gene: 6. CDR1 is MDHEN and CDR2 is SYDVKM in the germline V gene. Here the CDR3 DNA reads TGTGCCAGCAGTTTATTTCAGGGGGTTTCTCAGCCCCAGCATTTT. As protein: CASSLFQGVSQPQHF.

The chain uses TRBV7-9 and TRBJ2-5; D unclear. The CDR3 is made up of 14 amino acids. Germline CDR1 is SEHNR and CDR2 is FQNEAQ (reference sequence). The ends were cut back, 0 bases at V and 1 base at J, with 6 bases in the middle. CDR3 in amino acids: CASSLAAAQETQYF. DNA for the CDR3: TGTGCCAGCAGCTTAGCGGCAGCCCAAGAGACCCAGTACTTC.

The gene calls are TRBV5-1 and TRBJ2-5; TRBD2 matches at 9 bases. The junction had 2 bases not matched to a gene; V was cut back by 2 bases and J by 3 bases. The V gene's germline CDR1 is SGHRS and CDR2 YFSETQ. This CDR3 is 14 amino acids long. This CDR3 is CASSFVAGEETQYF. In DNA form, the CDR3 reads TGCGCCAGCAGCTTTGTAGCGGGAGAAGAGACCCAGTACTTC.

In its sample, this clonotype was seen a few times. V and J are TRBV14 and TRBJ1-6, with D unresolved. The CDR3 is made up of 11 amino acids. The germline V gene has CDR1 SGHDN and CDR2 FVKESK. V was clipped by 1 base and J by 9 bases, with 1 base between them. CDR3 bases: TGTGCCAGCAGCCAAGGTTCACCCCTCCACTTT. Amino acids: CASSQGSPLHF.

This sequence joins TRBV5-8 and TRBJ1-1; D possibly corresponds to TRBD1 (6 bases). V was pared by 2 bases and J by 4 bases, with 15 bases between. The CDR3 loop spans 15 amino acids. Germline loops: CDR1 SGHTS, CDR2 YDEGEE. The CDR3 loop reads CASSLQGLFATEAFF. As DNA, the CDR3 is TGTGCCAGCAGCTTACAGGGTTTATTCGCCACTGAAGCTTTCTTT.

This clonotype has a count of ten or more. This rearrangement joins TRBV20-1 to TRBJ1-6; 12 nucleotides line up with TRBD1. The CDR3 loop spans 14 amino acids. The junction had 4 bases not matched to a gene; V was cut back by 6 bases and J by 7 bases. Germline lookup yields CDR1 DFQATT and CDR2 SNEGSKA (reference sequence). CDR3 in amino acids: CSATGQGANSPLHF. The CDR3 DNA reads TGCAGTGCGACGGGACAGGGGGCCAATTCACCCCTCCACTTT.

The rearrangement links TRBV12-5 to TRBJ2-7; 11 bases fit TRBD2. J was trimmed by 2 bases and V by 7 bases; bases with no gene match: 4. Germline V lookup: CDR1 LGHNT, CDR2 FRNRAP. The CDR3 has 14 residues. This CDR3 reads CASETSGNAYEQYV. The CDR3 region has the DNA TGTGCTAGTGAGACTAGCGGGAACGCCTACGAGCAGTACGTC.

In nucleotides, the CDR3 is TGCAGTGCTAGAGAGAGGGCTAGCGGGAGATGGTTAGTGCTGGATACGCAGTATTTT. This codes for CSARERASGRWLVLDTQYF. The chain couples TRBV20-1 to TRBJ2-3; 10 nucleotides agree with TRBD2. This CDR3 has 19 residues. With 0 bases clipped from V and 6 bases from J, the junction kept 18 bases outside the gene matches. The V gene's germline CDR1 is DFQATT and CDR2 SNEGSKA (reference sequence).

Only a few counts were recorded for this clonotype. The chain recombines TRBV9 with TRBJ2-2; the D is unclear. CDR3 length: 13 residues. Germline CDR1 and CDR2: SGDLS and YYNGEE. V was shortened by 2 bases and J by 5 bases, with 7 bases between the two germline ends. The CDR3 is CASSVLETGELFF. CDR3 bases: TGTGCCAGCAGCGTGTTGGAAACCGGGGAGCTGTTTTTT.

As for this clonotype: One junction end does not reproduce the germline sequence, and a read error may be involved. CDR3 nucleotides: TGTGCCAGCAGCTTCCCCGTAAGCACGGATACGCAGTATTTT. Amino acids: CASSFPVSTDTQYF. The V call is TRBV28, the J call TRBJ2-3, with unresolved D. The CDR3 runs 14 residues. Germline V lookup: CDR1 MDHEN, CDR2 SYDVKM.